This is a list of T cell receptor beta chains from one sample in a study of blood T cell repertoires in COVID-19. TCRdb's table, derived via immunoSEQ multiplex PCR, lists solely in-frame clones and lacks some. The sample includes 8,000 to 8,500 clones, 80% to 90% of them seen just once. The sequenced sample consisted of peripheral blood. The receptors were sampled from a human donor in a cohort sampled during active COVID-19. Both conserved end residues are part of each CDR3. D genes are given only for firm matches. The size field is filled for only some rows; it gives once, few, many or a size class.

>14|NA|TRBD1|TRBJ1-3|TRBV6-5
TGTGCCAGCAGCTCGACAGGGGCTGGAAACACCATATATTTT
CASSSTGAGNTIYF
>14|NA|NA|TRBJ1-5|TRBV5-8
TGTGCCAGCAGCCCTGAGAATAGCAATCAGCCCCAGCATTTT
CASSPENSNQPQHF
>14|NA|TRBD1|TRBJ1-4|TRBV4-1
TGCGCCAGCAGCCGTTCAGGGGGAAGTGAAAAACTGTTTTTT
CASSRSGGSEKLFF
>17|NA|NA|TRBJ1-1|TRBV28
TGTGCCAGCAGTTTCGGGGGGGCTCCATTTGGGAACACTGAAGCTTTCTTT
CASSFGGAPFGNTEAFF
>14|few|NA|TRBJ2-7|TRBV3-1/TRBV3-2
TGTGCCAGCAGCCATTACGGGGGAGGATACGAGCAGTACTTC
CASSHYGGGYEQYF
>15|NA|NA|TRBJ2-3|TRBV10-3
TGTGCCATCAGTGAGAATGAGATACGCACAGATACGCAGTATTTT
CAISENEIRTDTQYF
>14|few|NA|TRBJ2-7|TRBV12-5
TGTGCTAGTGCCCTTTTCATCGTAAGCCACGAGCAGTACTTC
CASALFIVSHEQYF
>16|NA|NA|TRBJ2-4|TRBV29-1
TGCAGCGCAATACCTTGGGGGGAACTAGCCAAAAACATTCAGTACTTC
CSAIPWGELAKNIQYF
>15|NA|NA|TRBJ1-1|TRBV10-1
TGCGCCAGCAGCGCCAAAGGGGTCCCCAAGTCACGGGCTTTCTTT
CASSAKGVPKSRAFF
>15|NA|NA|TRBJ1-3|TRBV6-1
TGTGCCAGCAGTGAAGGGACTGACTCTGGAAACACCATATATTTT
CASSEGTDSGNTIYF
>15|NA|NA|TRBJ2-1|TRBV7-6
TGTGCCAGCAGCTTAGAAATAGGAGCTTACAATGAGCAGTTCTTC
CASSLEIGAYNEQFF
>15|NA|TRBD2|TRBJ2-2|TRBV7-8
TGTGCCAGCAGCTGGACGGGAGGGCCGTCCGGGGAGCTGTTTTTT
CASSWTGGPSGELFF
>13|NA|NA|TRBJ2-2|TRBV5-6
TGTGCCAGCAGCCGCAGGGTCGGTGGGGAGCTGTTTTTT
CASSRRVGGELFF
>16|once|NA|TRBJ2-1|TRBV5-1
TGCGCCAGCAGCTTGGAGGCGGGGGCCTCCTACAATGAGCAGTTCTTC
CASSLEAGASYNEQFF
>16|NA|NA|TRBJ2-7|TRBV3-1/TRBV3-2
TGTGCCAGCAGCCAAGAGGAGTCCTGGTGGGGCCACGAGCAGTACTTC
CASSQEESWWGHEQYF
>14|NA|TRBD1|TRBJ1-1|TRBV2
TGTGCCAGCAGTGACTGGGGGGCGACAGGGGAAGCTTTCTTT
CASSDWGATGEAFF
>11|NA|TRBD2|TRBJ2-1|TRBV3-1/TRBV3-2
TGTGCCAGCAGCCATGGGACTAGCCAGTTCTTC
CASSHGTSQFF
>16|once|NA|TRBJ2-7|TRBV21-1
TGTGCCAGCAGCAATTCAGGGACTAGCGGATCCTACGAGCAGTACTTC
CASSNSGTSGSYEQYF
>14|NA|NA|TRBJ1-4|TRBV7-9
TGTGCCAGCAGCTTAGGGGGAGATAATGAAAAACTGTTTTTT
CASSLGGDNEKLFF
>19|NA|NA|TRBJ2-3|TRBV2
TGTGCCAGCAGTGAAGCGCTTCTAGGCGGGAACCCTAGCACAGATACGCAGTATTTT
CASSEALLGGNPSTDTQYF
>11|once|TRBD1|TRBJ1-2|TRBV20-1
TGCAGTGCTACAGGGGGCTTAGGCTACACCTTC
CSATGGLGYTF
>9|NA|NA|TRBJ2-3|TRBV29-1
TGCAGACTCCCAGATACGCAGTATTTT
CRLPDTQYF
>13|NA|NA|TRBJ2-7|TRBV19
TGTGCCAGTAGTAACCAGGGAGGCAGCGAGCAGTACTTC
CASSNQGGSEQYF
>19|NA|NA|TRBJ1-3|TRBV2
TGTGCCAGCAGTGAACGGAGGGGTCCAGACGACGGCTCTGGAAACACCATATATTTT
CASSERRGPDDGSGNTIYF
>15|NA|NA|TRBJ1-1|TRBV24-1
TGTGCCACCAGTGATCCAGGGTCCTCACCACGTGAAGCTTTCTTT
CATSDPGSSPREAFF
>13|NA|TRBD1|TRBJ2-7|TRBV27
TGTGCCAGCAGTTTAGGTAGGGGGCTCGAGCAGTACTTC
CASSLGRGLEQYF
>14|few|TRBD2|TRBJ2-7|TRBV3-1/TRBV3-2
TGTGCCAGCAGTTCGGGACTAGCGGGAGGACCATTGTACTTC
CASSSGLAGGPLYF
>14|NA|TRBD1|TRBJ1-2|TRBV28
TGTGCCAGCAGTAATGCCGGGACAGATTATGGCTACACCTTC
CASSNAGTDYGYTF
>14|once|TRBD1|TRBJ2-5|TRBV5-8
TGTGCCAGCAGCTGGGGACAGGGGGTTCAGACCCAGTACTTC
CASSWGQGVQTQYF
>15|NA|TRBD2|TRBJ2-3|TRBV6-5
TGTGCCAGCAGTCCTAGCGGGAGAGGAACAGATACGCAGTATTTT
CASSPSGRGTDTQYF
>12|NA|NA|TRBJ1-2|TRBV30
TGTGCCTGGAGTCGCAGGGGCCGGGGCTACACCTTC
CAWSRRGRGYTF
>11|NA|TRBD2|TRBJ2-7|TRBV19
TGTGCCAGTGGCGGGAGGTCCGAGCAGTACTTC
CASGGRSEQYF
>15|NA|TRBD1|TRBJ1-1|TRBV14
TGTGCCAGCAGCCGATCGGACAGGCCGAACACTGAAGCTTTCTTT
CASSRSDRPNTEAFF
>15|few|NA|TRBJ1-4|TRBV5-5
TGTGCCAGCAGCTTGTGGGGCAATTTAGGCGAAAAACTGTTTTTT
CASSLWGNLGEKLFF
>18|once|TRBD1|TRBJ2-6|TRBV10-2
TGCGCCAGCACCCGAGGGGGACAGGGAGGCTCTGGGGCCAACGTCCTGACTTTC
CASTRGGQGGSGANVLTF
>14|NA|TRBD1|TRBJ2-7|TRBV11-2
TGTGCCAGCAGCTTAAGCCAGGGGGCGAGGGAGCAGTACTTC
CASSLSQGAREQYF
>13|NA|NA|TRBJ2-1|TRBV19
TGTGCCAGTAGGGCCAGGCGATACAATGAGCAGTTCTTC
CASRARRYNEQFF
>15|NA|TRBD1|TRBJ2-5|TRBV5-4
TGTGCCAGCAAGGATCCGGGACAGGGGGAGGAGACCCAGTACTTC
CASKDPGQGEETQYF
>13|few|NA|TRBJ1-5|TRBV19
TGTGCCAGTGCCGCGGAGCATGGTCAGCCCCAGCATTTT
CASAAEHGQPQHF
>13|NA|TRBD2|TRBJ2-7|TRBV5-4
TGTGCCAGCACTACGGCGGGGGGCTACGAGCAGTACTTC
CASTTAGGYEQYF
>12|NA|TRBD2|TRBJ2-1|TRBV28
TGTGCCAGCAGTTTAGGGGGGGAGACCGAGTTCTTC
CASSLGGETEFF
>16|NA|TRBD2|TRBJ2-3|TRBV25-1
TGTGCCAGCAGTGGCCGGGAGGACGCTAGCACAGATACGCAGTATTTT
CASSGREDASTDTQYF
>16|NA|NA|TRBJ2-7|TRBV28
TGTGCCAGCAGTTTACCCGGGACACTTTTCTCCTACGAGCAGTACTTC
CASSLPGTLFSYEQYF
>16|NA|NA|TRBJ1-3|TRBV5-5
TGTGCCAGCAGCTTGCGTCCAGGGGTGGAGGGAAACACCATATATTTT
CASSLRPGVEGNTIYF
>13|NA|TRBD1|TRBJ2-2|TRBV4-2
TGTGCCAGCAGCAAACAGGGGGCCGGGGAGCTGTTTTTT
CASSKQGAGELFF
>15|NA|TRBD1|TRBJ1-2|TRBV5-6
TGTGCCAGCAGCTTGGCAGGGACAGGGGGTAGTGGCTACACCTTC
CASSLAGTGGSGYTF
>12|NA|TRBD1|TRBJ2-1|TRBV10-3
TGTGCCATCAGTGAGTCTCGGGACAGGGGGTTCTTC
CAISESRDRGFF
>12|NA|TRBD1|TRBJ2-4|TRBV6-2/TRBV6-3
TGTGCCAGCAGTGACAGGGGAGACATTCAGTACTTC
CASSDRGDIQYF
>15|NA|NA|TRBJ2-7|TRBV19
TGTGCCAGTAGTACCACAGGTATTTCGCTACTCGAGCAGTACTTC
CASSTTGISLLEQYF
>15|NA|NA|TRBJ1-2|TRBV28
TGTGCCAGCAGTCCGTACGGGAGACCGAACTATGGCTACACCTTC
CASSPYGRPNYGYTF
>13|NA|NA|TRBJ1-1|TRBV28
NA
CASSLWGQGADEF
>14|NA|TRBD2|TRBJ2-1|TRBV3-1/TRBV3-2
TGTGCCAGCAGCCTTATCCCGGGACTAGAATTACGGTTCTTC
CASSLIPGLELRFF
>18|NA|TRBD2|TRBJ2-2|TRBV30
TGTGCCAGCGCTCGGACTAGCGGGAGGGCCCTTTACACCGGGGAGCTGTTTTTT
CASARTSGRALYTGELFF
>14|NA|TRBD1|TRBJ1-4|TRBV2
TGTGCCAGCAGTAGACAGGGAACTAATGAAAAACTGTTTTTT
CASSRQGTNEKLFF